The 17 T cell receptor beta chains below were found in one sample sequenced in a study of CD8 T cells in ankylosing spondylitis (dated by TCRdb to 2016 to 2017). The method was 5' RACE. The sequencer was an Illumina HiSeq 2500. TCRdb trimmed public reads at Q25 via fastp, called clones via MiXCR and kept in-frame beta chains. For every CDR3 protein sequence, its rows merge into one entry that carries the most common genes and DNA. Recorded for this sample are 200,000 to 250,000 distinct CDR3 sequences; roughly 10% of them occurred a single time. The ten most abundant clones make up 21% of the sample. Specimen: blood, either unsorted or a sorted T cell fraction (not recorded which). Source of these receptors: a male donor with ankylosing spondylitis or in good health (not recorded which).

V usage is TRBV20-1 and J usage is TRBJ2-3; D unclear. The germline V and J ends were trimmed by 6 bases and 0 bases, with 7 bases remaining between them. Germline V gene lookup returns CDR1 DFQATT and CDR2 SNEGSKA (reference sequence). The CDR3 runs 12 residues. CDR3 in amino acids: CSALPSTDTQYF. The CDR3 DNA sequence: TGCAGTGCACTCCCAAGCACAGATACGCAGTATTTT.

There are many counts of this clonotype. J is TRBJ2-1 and V is TRBV7-2, with 11 positions matching TRBD2. CDR3 length: 15 amino acids. The V and J ends lost 3 bases and 8 bases, in that order; junction bases with no gene match: 6. Germline V gene data show CDR1 as SGHTA and CDR2 as FQGNSA. For the CDR3, the DNA is TGTGCCAGCAGCTTTAGCGGGGGGGCCGTCGATGAGCAGTTCTTC. Its translation is CASSFSGGAVDEQFF.

This clonotype occurred many times. The chain recombines TRBV5-1 with TRBJ2-5, with 7 nucleotides matching TRBD1. The ends lost 4 bases at V and 5 bases at J; junction bases unmatched: 14. From germline, CDR1 is SGHRS and CDR2 YFSETQ. This CDR3 is built from 16 residues. The CDR3: CASSLGSTGAGETQYF. In nucleotides, the CDR3 is TGCGCCAGCAGCCTGGGATCCACAGGGGCTGGGGAGACCCAGTACTTC.

The rearrangement links TRBV12-3 or TRBV12-4 to TRBJ1-6; D might be TRBD1 (5 bases). Trimming took 1 base from V and 10 from J, leaving 11 bases between them. The CDR3 totals 14 residues. Here the CDR3 reads CASSLGQMVSPLHF. The CDR3 DNA reads TGTGCCAGCAGTTTAGGACAGATGGTATCACCCCTCCACTTT.

This clonotype was found a few times. The chain couples TRBV7-3 to TRBJ1-1; 8 bases are shared with TRBD1. The CDR3 consists of 15 residues. Germline V lookup: CDR1 SGHTA, CDR2 FQGTGA. V lost 5 bases and J lost 5; bases outside the gene matches: 10. CDR3 in amino acids: CASSVGQGVRTEAFF. The CDR3 DNA follows: TGTGCCAGCAGCGTAGGACAGGGAGTGAGGACTGAAGCTTTCTTT.

This sequence joins TRBV5-1 and TRBJ2-1; 11 nucleotides line up with TRBD2. Germline-derived CDR1 and CDR2 are SGHRS and YFSETQ. This CDR3 contains 15 residues. V dropped 4 bases and J dropped 4; count of bases not matched to a gene: 4. The CDR3 spells CASSAGTSGYNEQFF. The DNA of the CDR3 is TGCGCCAGCAGCGCCGGGACTAGCGGATACAATGAGCAGTTCTTC. The full variable domain, rest sourced from reference TRBV5-1 and TRBJ2-1, is KAGVTQTPRYLIKTRGQQVTLSCSPISGHRSVSWYQQTPGQGLQFLFEYFSETQRNKGNFPGRFSGRQFSNSRSEMNVSTLELGDSALYLCASSAGTSGYNEQFFGPGTRLTVL.

This clonotype showed up just a few times. The J gene is TRBJ2-3, the V gene TRBV6-1; 9 nucleotides line up with TRBD2. CDR3 length: 14 residues. Per the germline V gene, CDR1 is MNHNS and CDR2 is SASEGT. J gave up 6 bases and V 6 bases, and 7 bases lay outside the gene matches. The CDR3 DNA sequence: TGTGCCAGCAGGGAGCGGGGGGAAGGGGATACGCAGTATTTT. Amino acids: CASRERGEGDTQYF.

This clonotype was recorded many times. The V call is TRBV6-2 or TRBV6-3, the J call TRBJ2-2, with TRBD2 matching over 12 bases. Germline loops: CDR1 MNHEY, CDR2 SVGEGT. V lost 6 bases to trimming and J lost 1 base; unmatched junction nucleotides: 6. The CDR3 spans 17 residues. The DNA for the CDR3 is TGTGCCAGCAGGCCGACTAGCGGGGGAAAGAACACCGGGGAGCTGTTTTTT. Protein sequence: CASRPTSGGKNTGELFF.

This clonotype was recorded many times. J is TRBJ2-2 and V is TRBV5-1; D assignment may be TRBD1 or TRBD2 (5 bases each). Germline V lookup: CDR1 SGHRS, CDR2 YFSETQ. V gave up 0 bases and J gave up 4 bases, with 7 bases separating them. The CDR3 loop spans 14 amino acids. CDR3 loop: CASSLAGSTGELFF. In nucleotides, the CDR3 is TGCGCCAGCAGCTTGGCAGGGAGCACCGGGGAGCTGTTTTTT.

This clonotype appeared many times. The chain recombines TRBV5-1 with TRBJ1-1, with D hard to call. The CDR3 sequence is 15 residues long. Germline V gives CDR1 SGHRS, CDR2 YFSETQ. Trimming stripped 3 bases from V and 2 bases from J, with 14 bases between. The CDR3 protein is CASSYGERANTEAFF. CDR3 DNA: TGCGCCAGCAGCTATGGGGAAAGGGCCAACACTGAAGCTTTCTTT.

This clonotype appeared a few times. The gene calls are TRBV7-2 and TRBJ1-2; D perhaps matches TRBD1 (6 bases). Germline CDR1 and CDR2: SGHTA and FQGNSA. With 1 base removed from V and 9 bases from J, the gap between germline ends came to 12 bases. The CDR3 is made up of 13 amino acids. DNA for the CDR3: TGTGCCAGCAGCTTAGTGGGACAAGACAGCTACACCTTC. It yields the protein CASSLVGQDSYTF.

This clonotype came up a few times. The V and J genes are TRBV7-9 and TRBJ2-5; either TRBD1 or TRBD2 may supply D (5 bases each). The CDR3 covers 15 residues. Trimming removed 6 bases from V and 1 base from J, with 15 bases in between. Per germline, CDR1 SEHNR and CDR2 FQNEAQ (reference sequence). The CDR3 coding sequence is TGTGCCAGCAGACGGCATGGGGACCCCCAAGAGACCCAGTACTTC. Translation gives CASRRHGDPQETQYF.

This clonotype was seen a handful of times. The chain carries TRBV5-1 and TRBJ2-1; TRBD2 is a possible D gene (5 bases). Trimming removed 4 bases at V and 2 bases at J, with 16 bases between. CDR1 is SGHRS, CDR2 YFSETQ, per germline. The CDR3 sequence is 16 residues long. The CDR3 bases are TGCGCCAGCAGCGACCCAGGAGGCGGCACCTACAATGAGCAGTTCTTC. It yields the protein CASSDPGGGTYNEQFF.

The chain combines TRBV2 with TRBJ2-7; the D call may be TRBD1 or TRBD2 (6 bases each). The germline V gene encodes CDR1 SNHLY and CDR2 FYNNEI. This CDR3 has 14 amino acids. Deletions cut 4 bases from V and 5 bases from J, with 15 bases between. Here the CDR3 DNA reads TGTGCCAGCAGTGGTTCTGGGGGGCGCAACGAGCAGTACTTC. This encodes CASSGSGGRNEQYF.

This clonotype was recorded many times. The CDR3 DNA sequence: TGTGCCAGCAGCTTTTCTCCAGCTAATGAAAAACTGTTTTTT. Amino acids: CASSFSPANEKLFF. This chain uses TRBV5-6 with TRBJ1-4, with unresolved D. This CDR3 spans 14 amino acids. Per the germline V gene, CDR1 is SGHDT and CDR2 is YYEEEE. Trimming left V 2 bases short and J 3 bases short, with 8 bases between.

This clonotype was seen repeatedly, ten times or more. The J gene is TRBJ1-1, the V gene TRBV12-3 or TRBV12-4, with no clear D. The ends were cut back, 5 bases at V and 1 base at J, with 11 bases in the middle. The CDR3 is 14 residues long. CDR3 region: CASSKTTGNTEAFF. CDR3 DNA sequence: TGTGCCAGCAGTAAAACGACGGGGAACACTGAAGCTTTCTTT.

The rearrangement links TRBV7-2 to TRBJ1-1, with TRBD1 matching 9 bases. V dropped 5 bases and J dropped 0; count of bases not matched to a gene: 10. Germline V gene lookup returns CDR1 SGHTA and CDR2 FQGNSA. This CDR3 region has 17 residues. CDR3 region: CASSPLGQGLLNTEAFF. The CDR3 DNA sequence: TGTGCCAGCAGCCCTTTGGGACAGGGCTTACTGAACACTGAAGCTTTCTTT.